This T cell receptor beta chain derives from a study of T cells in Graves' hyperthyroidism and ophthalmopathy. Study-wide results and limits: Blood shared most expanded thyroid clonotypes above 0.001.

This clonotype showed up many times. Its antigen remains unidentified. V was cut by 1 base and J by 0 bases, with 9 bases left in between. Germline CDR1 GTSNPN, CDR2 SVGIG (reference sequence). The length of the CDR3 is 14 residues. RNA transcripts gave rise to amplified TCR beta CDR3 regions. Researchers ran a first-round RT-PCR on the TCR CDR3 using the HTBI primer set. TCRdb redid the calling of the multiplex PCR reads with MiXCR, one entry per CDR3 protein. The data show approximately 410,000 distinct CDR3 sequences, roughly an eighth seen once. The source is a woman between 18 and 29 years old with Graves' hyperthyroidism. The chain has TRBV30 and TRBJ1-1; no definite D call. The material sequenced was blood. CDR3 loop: CAWSEGRMNTEAFF. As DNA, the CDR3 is TGTGCCTGGAGTGAGGGCAGGATGAACACTGAAGCTTTCTTT.